The rows below give T cell receptor beta chains drawn from one sample of a study of OX40 agonist ivuxolimab in advanced cancers. Sequencing was performed with immunoSEQ multiplex PCR; in TCRdb, only in-frame clones are kept and a portion is missing. The sample has 55,000 to 85,000 clones, just over 85% seen once. Here the sequenced sample was CD4+ or CD8+ T cells sorted from blood, taken in a trial of the OX40 agonist ivuxolimab. All receptors come from an adult with an advanced solid tumor such as melanoma, head and neck, liver or kidney cancer. CDR3s include the opening cysteine and the closing phenylalanine or tryptophan. Fields, in order: clone size, D gene, J gene, V gene, CDR3 DNA, CDR3 protein. A D gene is named only where the DNA matches it firmly. A row's size may be missing; if present it is once, few, many or a size class.

NA NA TRBJ2-7 TRBV13 TGTGCCAGCAGCCAAGGGCGCGCCTATGGGGCCGAGCAGTACTTC CASSQGRAYGAEQYF
once NA TRBJ2-7 TRBV7-3 TGTGCCAGCAGCTTAACGGGGGCCTACGAGCAGTACTTC CASSLTGAYEQYF
few TRBD1 TRBJ2-5 TRBV6-1 TGTGCCAGCAGTGACGGACAGGGAAATGGAGAGACCCAGTACTTC CASSDGQGNGETQYF
NA NA TRBJ2-2 TRBV4-3 TGCGCCAGCAGCCAGGACTACCTGGCCGGGGAGCTGTTTTTT CASSQDYLAGELFF
NA TRBD1 TRBJ2-2 TRBV7-3 TGTGCCAGCAGCCCCCTCCCGACAGGGGGCATCACCGGGGAGCTGTTTTTT CASSPLPTGGITGELFF
NA NA TRBJ2-7 TRBV5-4 TGTGCCAGCAGCTTATCCAGGGCGTCCTACGAGCAGTACTTC CASSLSRASYEQYF
NA TRBD1 TRBJ2-7 TRBV11-2 TGTGCCAGCAGCTCGACAGGGGTTCCCTACGAGCAGTACTTC CASSSTGVPYEQYF
NA TRBD2 TRBJ2-3 TRBV9 TGTGCCAGCAGCCGCAAACTAGCGGGACACACAGATACGCAGTATTTT CASSRKLAGHTDTQYF
once NA TRBJ1-1 TRBV2 TGTGCCAGCACCTCCCAGGGGAACACTGAAGCTTTCTTT CASTSQGNTEAFF
NA NA TRBJ2-6 TRBV6-1 TGTGCCAGCAGTATTTGGGGTGGGGCCAACGTCCTGACTTTC CASSIWGGANVLTF
NA TRBD1 TRBJ2-2 TRBV6-1 TGTGCCGGCTTAACCCAGGGGGCTCGCACCGGGGAGCTGTTTTTT CAGLTQGARTGELFF
NA NA TRBJ2-5 TRBV9 TGTGCCAGCAGCGTAGGGGGGATGGAGACCCAGTACTTC CASSVGGMETQYF
NA NA TRBJ2-7 TRBV28 TGTGCCAGCAGTTTATTAGCGGATAGCTCCTACGAGCAGTACTTC CASSLLADSSYEQYF
NA NA TRBJ2-7 TRBV23-1 TGCGCCAGCAGTCCTCTAACGATTGGGGCCGAGCAGTACTTC CASSPLTIGAEQYF
NA NA TRBJ2-1 TRBV30 TGTGCCTGGAGTGCCCATTTAAGCTCCTACAATGAGCAGTTCTTC CAWSAHLSSYNEQFF
NA TRBD1 TRBJ1-2 TRBV10-2 TGCGCCAGCAGTCTTACCGGGACAGGGTATGGCTACACCTTC CASSLTGTGYGYTF
NA NA TRBJ2-2 TRBV2 TGTGCCAGCAGTGTTGAGACTGTATCATCTCAGCTGTTTTTT CASSVETVSSQLFF
few TRBD1 TRBJ1-3 TRBV5-1 TGCGCCAGCAGTCACGGACAGGGAGGCTACACCATATATTTT CASSHGQGGYTIYF
NA NA TRBJ1-2 TRBV9 TGTGCCAGCAGCGCCGACTCAGGGATTGACTACACCTTC CASSADSGIDYTF
NA NA TRBJ1-2 TRBV19 TGTGCCAGTAGTACCTTGGGGAGGGCGGGGGACTATGGCTACACCTTC CASSTLGRAGDYGYTF
NA NA TRBJ2-2 TRBV29-1 TGCAGCGGGGGATACTCTACCGGGGAGCTGTTTTTT CSGGYSTGELFF
NA TRBD2 TRBJ2-7 TRBV7-2 TGTGCCAGCAGCTTAGTTCCTCTTAGCGGGGCGCCCTACGAGCAGTACTTC CASSLVPLSGAPYEQYF
NA NA TRBJ1-1 TRBV29-1 TGCAGCGTTGTTCCAGGGGAGACTGAAGCTTTCTTT CSVVPGETEAFF